Presented here are 4 T cell receptor beta chains from one specimen sequenced in a study of blood T cell repertoires in COVID-19. Profiling relied on immunoSEQ multiplex PCR, and the TCRdb table lists in-frame clones only, not all of them. The sample gives some 350,000 clones, more than 70% of which show up once; approximately 3% is in the top ten. The sequenced material came from peripheral blood. These receptors were collected from a man aged 25-45 years with active or convalescent COVID-19.

The chain uses TRBV28 and TRBJ2-7; a weak D match, TRBD2 (6 bases). Germline V CDR1 and CDR2: MDHEN, SYDVKM. The V gene lost 1 base and the J gene lost 7 bases, with 14 bases spanning the gap. The CDR3 covers 14 residues. The CDR3 reads CASSLLPGAGEQYF. Here the CDR3 DNA reads TGTGCCAGCAGTTTATTGCCGGGAGCTGGGGAGCAGTACTTC.

The J gene is TRBJ2-3, the V gene TRBV7-8; D not certain. CDR1 is SGHVS and CDR2 is FQNEAQ in the germline V gene. Trimming left V 1 base short and J 4 bases short, with 9 bases between. The CDR3 runs to 14 residues. CDR3 DNA: TGTGCCAGCAGCTTAGGGCTAGTCTCAGATACGCAGTATTTT. This encodes CASSLGLVSDTQYF.

DNA for the CDR3: TGTGCCAGCAGCCAGGGAGGACAGGGCATGGAGCAGTTCTTC. Protein: CASSQGGQGMEQFF. This chain connects TRBV4-2 to TRBJ2-1, with 8 nucleotides matching TRBD1. The J segment lost 10 bases and the V segment lost 3 bases, leaving 8 bases of the junction unmatched. The germline gives CDR1 LGHNA, CDR2 YNFKEQ. This CDR3 has 14 amino acids.

This chain uses TRBV5-1 with TRBJ1-1; 9 bases map to TRBD1. This CDR3 is 16 amino acids long. CDR1 SGHRS and CDR2 YFSETQ come from the germline V gene. Unmatched junction bases numbered 3, after V lost 0 bases and J lost 0 bases. This chain's CDR3 is CASSLGDRVMNTEAFF. Here the CDR3 DNA reads TGCGCCAGCAGCTTGGGGGACAGGGTAATGAACACTGAAGCTTTCTTT.